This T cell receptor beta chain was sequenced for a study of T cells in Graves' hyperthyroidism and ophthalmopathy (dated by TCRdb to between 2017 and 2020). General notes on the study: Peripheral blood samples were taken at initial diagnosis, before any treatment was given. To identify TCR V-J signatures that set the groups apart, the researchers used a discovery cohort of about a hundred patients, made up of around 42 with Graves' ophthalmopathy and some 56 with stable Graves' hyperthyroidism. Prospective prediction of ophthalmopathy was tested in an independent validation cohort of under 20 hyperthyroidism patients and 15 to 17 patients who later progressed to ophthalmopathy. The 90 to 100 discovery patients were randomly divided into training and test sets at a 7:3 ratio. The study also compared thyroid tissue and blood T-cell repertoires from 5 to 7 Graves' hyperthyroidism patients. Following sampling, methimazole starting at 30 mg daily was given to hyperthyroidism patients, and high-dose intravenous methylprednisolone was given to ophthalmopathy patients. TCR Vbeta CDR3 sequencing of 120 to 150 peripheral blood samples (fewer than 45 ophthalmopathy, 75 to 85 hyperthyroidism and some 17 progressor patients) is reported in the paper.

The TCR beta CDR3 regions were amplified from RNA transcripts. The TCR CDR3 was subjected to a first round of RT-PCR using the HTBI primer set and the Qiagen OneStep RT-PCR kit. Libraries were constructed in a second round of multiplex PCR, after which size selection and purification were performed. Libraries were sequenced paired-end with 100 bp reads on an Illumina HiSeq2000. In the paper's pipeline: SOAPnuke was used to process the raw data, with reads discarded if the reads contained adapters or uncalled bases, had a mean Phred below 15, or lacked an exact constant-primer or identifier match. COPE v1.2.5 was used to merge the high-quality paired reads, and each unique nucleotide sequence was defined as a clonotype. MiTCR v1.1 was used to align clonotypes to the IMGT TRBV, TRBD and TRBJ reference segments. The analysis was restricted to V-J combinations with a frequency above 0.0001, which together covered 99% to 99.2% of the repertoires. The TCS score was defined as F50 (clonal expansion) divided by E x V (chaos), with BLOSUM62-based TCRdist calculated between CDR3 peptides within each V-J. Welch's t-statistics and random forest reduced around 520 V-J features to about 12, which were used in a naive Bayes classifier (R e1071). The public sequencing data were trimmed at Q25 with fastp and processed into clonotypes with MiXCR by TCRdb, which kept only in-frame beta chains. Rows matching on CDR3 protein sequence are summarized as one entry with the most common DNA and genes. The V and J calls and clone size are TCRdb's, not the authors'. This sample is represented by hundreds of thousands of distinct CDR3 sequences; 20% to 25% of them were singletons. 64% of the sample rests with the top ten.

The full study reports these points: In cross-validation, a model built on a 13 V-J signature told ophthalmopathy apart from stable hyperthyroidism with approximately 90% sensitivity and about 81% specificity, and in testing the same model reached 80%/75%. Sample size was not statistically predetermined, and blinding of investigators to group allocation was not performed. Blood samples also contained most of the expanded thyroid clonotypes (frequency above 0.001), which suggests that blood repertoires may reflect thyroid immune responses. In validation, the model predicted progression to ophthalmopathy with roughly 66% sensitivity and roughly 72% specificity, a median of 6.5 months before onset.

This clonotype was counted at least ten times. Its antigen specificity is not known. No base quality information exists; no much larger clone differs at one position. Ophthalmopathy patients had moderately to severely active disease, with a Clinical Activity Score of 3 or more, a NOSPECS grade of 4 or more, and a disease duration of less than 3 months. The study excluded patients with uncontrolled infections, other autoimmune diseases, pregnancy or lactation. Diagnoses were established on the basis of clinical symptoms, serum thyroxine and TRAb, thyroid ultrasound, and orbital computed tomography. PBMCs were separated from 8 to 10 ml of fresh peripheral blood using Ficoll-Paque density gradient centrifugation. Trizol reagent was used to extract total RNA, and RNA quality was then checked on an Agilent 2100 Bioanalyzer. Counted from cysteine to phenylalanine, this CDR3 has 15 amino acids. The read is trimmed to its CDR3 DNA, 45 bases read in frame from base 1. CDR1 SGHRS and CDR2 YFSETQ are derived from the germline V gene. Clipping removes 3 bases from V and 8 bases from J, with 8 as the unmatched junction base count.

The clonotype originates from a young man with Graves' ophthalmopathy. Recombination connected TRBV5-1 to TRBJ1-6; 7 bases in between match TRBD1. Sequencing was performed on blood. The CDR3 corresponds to CASSSRQGADSPLHF. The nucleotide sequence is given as TGCGCCAGCAGCTCGAGACAGGGCGCCGATTCACCCCTCCACTTT.